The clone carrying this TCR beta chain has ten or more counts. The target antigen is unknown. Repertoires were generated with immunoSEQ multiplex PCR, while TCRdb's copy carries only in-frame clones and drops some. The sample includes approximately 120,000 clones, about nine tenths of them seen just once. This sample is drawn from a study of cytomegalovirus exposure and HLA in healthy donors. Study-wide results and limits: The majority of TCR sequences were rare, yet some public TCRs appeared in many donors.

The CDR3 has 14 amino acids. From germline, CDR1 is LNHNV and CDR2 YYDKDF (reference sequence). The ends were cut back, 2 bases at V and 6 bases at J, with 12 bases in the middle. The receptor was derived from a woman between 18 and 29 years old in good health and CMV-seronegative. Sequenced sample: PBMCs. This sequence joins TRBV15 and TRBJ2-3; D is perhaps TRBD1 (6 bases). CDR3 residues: CATSRNREYDTQYF. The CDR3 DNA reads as TGTGCCACCAGCAGAAACAGGGAATATGATACGCAGTATTTT.